This T cell receptor (beta chain) was documented in a study of cytomegalovirus exposure and HLA in healthy donors. Whole-study context: From around 180 million T cells, an earlier analysis saw 90 million to 130 million unique TCR beta sequences. Points from the study as a whole: High sensitivity and specificity were reportedly achieved when the classifier diagnosed cytomegalovirus status. Across donors, most TCRs were seen rarely, yet some public ones were widespread. In a later analysis, several top co-occurrence clusters appeared linked to parvovirus B19, influenza, CMV and Epstein-Barr virus.

Concerning this clone itself: The target antigen is unknown.

The CDR3 runs 16 residues. The V gene's germline CDR1 is LNHNV and CDR2 YYDKDF (reference sequence). Both 60 Vbeta primers and 13 Jbeta primers went into the PCR. TCRdb's table, derived via immunoSEQ multiplex PCR, lists solely in-frame clones and lacks some. In the table there are 95,000 to 100,000 clones, 75% of which are singletons. This chain links TRBV15 with TRBJ2-5; 7 nucleotides match TRBD1. The last part of the DNA fits TRBJ2-7 better; the J call may be wrong. The clonotype comes from a man aged 50-59 years in good health and CMV-seronegative. The specimen sequenced was PBMCs. The CDR3 is CATSITWDRSLYEQYF. In nucleotides, the CDR3 is TGTGCCACCAGCATCACGTGGGACAGAAGCCTCTACGAGCAGTACTTC.